The entry below describes one TCR beta chain. Its target is not known. Additional DNA sequences in this sample encode the identical CDR3. This entry is derived from a study of cytomegalovirus exposure and HLA in healthy donors. Study outcomes and limitations: The study flagged about 160 TCR beta chains as cytomegalovirus-associated.

The PCR employed 60 Vbeta primers together with 13 Jbeta primers. The repertoire was sequenced with immunoSEQ multiplex PCR; TCRdb's copy has only in-frame clones and lacks some. This table has about 100,000 clones, 60% to 80% appearing once. CDR1 and CDR2 from the germline V gene are MDHEN and SYDVKM. This CDR3 region has 14 residues. V was shortened by 2 bases and J by 0 bases, with 7 bases between the two germline ends. The specimen sequenced was PBMCs. The rearrangement uses TRBV28 and TRBJ1-2; maybe TRBD1 (6 bases). The source is a man in his 60s in good health and CMV-seropositive. In DNA form, the CDR3 reads TGTGCCAGCAGTTTAGGACAGACTAACTATGGCTACACCTTC. Its protein product is CASSLGQTNYGYTF.